Below, 4 T cell receptor beta chains from the same sample are listed, as sequenced in a study of PD-1 blockade in classical Hodgkin lymphoma. After autologous stem cell transplantation all patients relapsed, and prior brentuximab vedotin exposure differed between cohorts. Assay used: immunoSEQ multiplex PCR; TCRdb lists only in-frame clones, some missing. The table includes 95,000 to 100,000 clones, around 89% detected once. The source material was peripheral blood mononuclear cells (PBMCs), sampled before the second cycle of nivolumab. The source of these receptors is a human donor with classical Hodgkin lymphoma.

The V call is TRBV15, the J call TRBJ2-1; no definite D call. CDR1 and CDR2 (germline): LNHNV, YYDKDF (reference sequence). The CDR3 covers 13 residues. With 1 base removed from V and 4 bases from J, the gap between germline ends came to 5 bases. CDR3 sequence reads: CATSRGLYNEQFF. CDR3 coding DNA: TGTGCCACCAGCAGAGGTCTGTACAATGAGCAGTTCTTC.

This clone was counted a single time. V and J are TRBV14 and TRBJ2-7; 9 nucleotides line up with TRBD1. V lost 10 bases to trimming and J lost 3 bases; unmatched junction nucleotides: 7. CDR1 and CDR2 from the germline V gene are SGHDN and FVKESK. The length of the CDR3 is 13 residues. CDR3 region: CATESDRGYEQYF. The CDR3, as DNA: TGTGCCACGGAATCGGACAGGGGCTACGAGCAGTACTTC. The full variable domain, its missing parts supplied by reference TRBV14 and TRBJ2-7, is EAGVTQFPSHSVIEKGQTVTLRCDPISGHDNLYWYRRVMGKEIKFLLHFVKESKQDESGMPNNRFLAERTGGTYSTLKVQPAELEDSGVYFCATESDRGYEQYFGPGTRLTVT.

V usage is TRBV19 and J usage is TRBJ1-3, with D hard to call. This CDR3 comprises 17 residues. Trimming took 3 bases from V and 0 from J, leaving 15 bases between them. Looked up from germline, CDR1 is LNHDA and CDR2 is SQIVND (reference sequence). CDR3 region: CASSIGPATLSGNTIYF. CDR3 nucleotide sequence: TGTGCCAGTAGTATCGGGCCGGCGACTCTCTCTGGAAACACCATATATTTT.

The V gene is TRBV5-1, the J gene TRBJ2-6; weak D call: TRBD2 (6 bases). This CDR3 comprises 21 residues. Germline CDR1 reads SGHRS; CDR2 reads YFSETQ. V lost 4 bases and J lost 0, with 26 bases in between. The CDR3 reads CASSADGRRPPDHSGANVLTF. The CDR3 coding sequence is TGCGCCAGCAGCGCCGACGGGAGACGACCCCCGGATCACTCTGGGGCCAACGTCCTGACTTTC.